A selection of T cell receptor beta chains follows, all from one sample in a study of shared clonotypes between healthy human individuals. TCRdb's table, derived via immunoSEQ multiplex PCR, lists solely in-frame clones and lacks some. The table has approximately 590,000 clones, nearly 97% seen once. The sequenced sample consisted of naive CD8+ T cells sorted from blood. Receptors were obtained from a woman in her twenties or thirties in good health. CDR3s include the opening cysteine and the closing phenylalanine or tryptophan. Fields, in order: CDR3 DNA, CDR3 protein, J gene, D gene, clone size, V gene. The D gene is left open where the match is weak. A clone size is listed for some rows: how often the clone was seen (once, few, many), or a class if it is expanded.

CDR3 DNA: TGTGCAAGTCGCTTGCGGCTAGCGAGCAATGAGCAGTTCTTC
CDR3 protein: CASRLRLASNEQFF
J gene: TRBJ2-1
D gene: NA
clone size: NA
V gene: TRBV12-2

CDR3 DNA: TGTGCCAGCCGTCCCGGACTCGGGGAGCAGTACTTC
CDR3 protein: CASRPGLGEQYF
J gene: TRBJ2-7
D gene: NA
clone size: NA
V gene: TRBV19

CDR3 DNA: TGTGCCAGCAGTGTAATGAGGACTAGCGGGAATGAGCAGTACTTC
CDR3 protein: CASSVMRTSGNEQYF
J gene: TRBJ2-7
D gene: TRBD2
clone size: NA
V gene: TRBV2

CDR3 DNA: TGTGCCCCAACGAATGGGGCCCAAGAGACCCAGTACTTC
CDR3 protein: CAPTNGAQETQYF
J gene: TRBJ2-5
D gene: NA
clone size: NA
V gene: TRBV6-5

CDR3 DNA: TGTGCCAGCAGTTTACTTGGTCCCACCGGTTTCGAGCAGTACTTC
CDR3 protein: CASSLLGPTGFEQYF
J gene: TRBJ2-7
D gene: NA
clone size: NA
V gene: TRBV28

CDR3 DNA: TGTGCCAGCAGCGTAGATAGCGGGTCTTACAATGAGCAGTTCTTC
CDR3 protein: CASSVDSGSYNEQFF
J gene: TRBJ2-1
D gene: TRBD2
clone size: NA
V gene: TRBV9

CDR3 DNA: TGTGCCAGCGGATTCCGGGACAGAGCCTACGAGCAGTACTTC
CDR3 protein: CASGFRDRAYEQYF
J gene: TRBJ2-7
D gene: TRBD1
clone size: NA
V gene: TRBV5-4

CDR3 DNA: TGTGCCATCAGTGGGACTAGCGGGAGCTCCTACGAGCAGTACTTC
CDR3 protein: CAISGTSGSSYEQYF
J gene: TRBJ2-7
D gene: TRBD2
clone size: NA
V gene: TRBV10-3

CDR3 DNA: TGTGCCAGCAGCTTGCCAAGCTCTGGAAACACCATATATTTT
CDR3 protein: CASSLPSSGNTIYF
J gene: TRBJ1-3
D gene: NA
clone size: once
V gene: TRBV5-4

CDR3 DNA: TGCGCCAGCAGCCCGGGACAGGGAACCTACGAGCAGTACTTC
CDR3 protein: CASSPGQGTYEQYF
J gene: TRBJ2-7
D gene: TRBD1
clone size: NA
V gene: TRBV4-1

CDR3 DNA: TGTGCCAGCACCAGGGAAGACCAAGAGACCCAGTACTTC
CDR3 protein: CASTREDQETQYF
J gene: TRBJ2-5
D gene: NA
clone size: NA
V gene: TRBV28

CDR3 DNA: TGTGCCAGCAGTCAAACGGGACAGCCTCAATACGAGCAGTACTTC
CDR3 protein: CASSQTGQPQYEQYF
J gene: TRBJ2-7
D gene: TRBD1
clone size: NA
V gene: TRBV27

CDR3 DNA: TGTGCCAGCAGTTTATTGGGGGGCTACGAGCAGTACTTC
CDR3 protein: CASSLLGGYEQYF
J gene: TRBJ2-7
D gene: NA
clone size: once
V gene: TRBV27

CDR3 DNA: TGCGCCAGCAGTGAGTCGACCGGGCAGGGCGGCAATGAGCAGTTCTTC
CDR3 protein: CASSESTGQGGNEQFF
J gene: TRBJ2-1
D gene: NA
clone size: NA
V gene: TRBV10-1

CDR3 DNA: TGCAGCGTTTCGGGGGGCTTCGCGGAAGCTTTCTTT
CDR3 protein: CSVSGGFAEAFF
J gene: TRBJ1-1
D gene: NA
clone size: NA
V gene: TRBV29-1

CDR3 DNA: TGTGCCAGTAGTTTACCCAGACAGTTCATGAACACTGAAGCTTTCTTT
CDR3 protein: CASSLPRQFMNTEAFF
J gene: TRBJ1-1
D gene: NA
clone size: once
V gene: TRBV19

CDR3 DNA: TGTGCCAGCAGCTTGGAGCAGGGTCCGAACACTGAAGCTTTCTTT
CDR3 protein: CASSLEQGPNTEAFF
J gene: TRBJ1-1
D gene: NA
clone size: once
V gene: TRBV5-6

CDR3 DNA: TGTGCCAGCAGCCACATCCCCGGGGGGCCTGAAGCTTTCTTT
CDR3 protein: CASSHIPGGPEAFF
J gene: TRBJ1-1
D gene: NA
clone size: NA
V gene: TRBV11-2

CDR3 DNA: TGTGCCAGCAGCGTAGGAAACAATGAGCAGTTCTTC
CDR3 protein: CASSVGNNEQFF
J gene: TRBJ2-1
D gene: NA
clone size: NA
V gene: TRBV9

CDR3 DNA: TGTGCCAGCACCCCGGTGAGGACAAGCTCCTACGAGCAGTACTTC
CDR3 protein: CASTPVRTSSYEQYF
J gene: TRBJ2-7
D gene: NA
clone size: NA
V gene: TRBV28

CDR3 DNA: TGTGCCAGCAAGACAGGGGTCTTCTCTGGGGCCAACGTCCTGACTTTC
CDR3 protein: CASKTGVFSGANVLTF
J gene: TRBJ2-6
D gene: TRBD1
clone size: NA
V gene: TRBV27

CDR3 DNA: TGTGCCAGTACCGCCGAGGATACGCAGTATTTT
CDR3 protein: CASTAEDTQYF
J gene: TRBJ2-3
D gene: NA
clone size: NA
V gene: TRBV19

CDR3 DNA: TGTGCCAGCAGCGTACGAGGGACAGGGGATGGCTACACCTTC
CDR3 protein: CASSVRGTGDGYTF
J gene: TRBJ1-2
D gene: TRBD1
clone size: NA
V gene: TRBV6-1

CDR3 DNA: TGTGCCAGCAGCTCATCAGCGGGAGGGCGGGGCTCCTACAATGAGCAGTTCTTC
CDR3 protein: CASSSSAGGRGSYNEQFF
J gene: TRBJ2-1
D gene: TRBD2
clone size: NA
V gene: TRBV5-6